Listed below are T cell receptor beta chains from one sample, sequenced in a study of blood T cell repertoires in COVID-19. Some clones are missing from TCRdb's copy, which holds only in-frame ones; the method was immunoSEQ multiplex PCR. The profile covers some 220,000 clones, with approximately 92% appearing a single time and under 3.5% taken by the ten largest. Sequencing was performed on PBMCs or T cells enriched from blood (not recorded which). The receptors were gathered from a woman aged 18 to 35 in a cohort exposed to, infected with or recovered from COVID-19 (not recorded which). Each CDR3 is given without its conserved first and last residue. Each record gives: J gene, clone size, V gene, CDR3 protein. Where a row states a size, it is once, few, many or the class of an expanded clone; other rows omit it.

TRBJ2-2,.,TRBV2,ASRGEGYTGELF
TRBJ2-2,.,TRBV9,ASSVAFGGTPGELF
TRBJ1-2,.,TRBV4-2,ASSQAGGQGKDGYT
TRBJ1-1,.,TRBV10-2,ASSILTGMGTEAF
TRBJ1-1,.,TRBV5-5,ASSFIGTGAWNTEAF
TRBJ2-5,.,TRBV5-1,ASSGGARETQY
TRBJ1-2,.,TRBV5-1,ASSLGPGVPVSAT
TRBJ2-7,.,TRBV5-5,ASSLDSGAGSYEQY
TRBJ1-5,.,TRBV24-1,ATSDSSLGGNQPQH
TRBJ2-2,.,TRBV18,ASSPQGQSHTGELF
TRBJ1-6,.,TRBV11-2,ASSSTGTVNSPLH
TRBJ1-2,.,TRBV19,ASSTPPWTGQGAHGYT
TRBJ1-1,.,TRBV2,ASRPGLNTEAF
TRBJ2-5,.,TRBV30,AWSVGTSGEETQY
TRBJ2-1,.,TRBV7-9,ASRNRGNEQF
TRBJ1-5,.,TRBV28,ASSFSINQPQH
TRBJ1-4,once,TRBV9,ASSPSGEPNEKLF
TRBJ1-4,.,TRBV28,ASSSPLAGNGGNEKLF
TRBJ1-1,.,TRBV18,ASSPPVGGTEAF
TRBJ2-1,.,TRBV21-1,ASSQSRDSTGEQF
TRBJ2-1,.,TRBV10-1,ASSESRDNEQF
TRBJ2-2,once,TRBV19,ASKSGQDTGELF
TRBJ1-6,.,TRBV27,ASSLPPAPQPLH
TRBJ2-1,.,TRBV6-2/TRBV6-3,ASSSPGGGDYNEQF
TRBJ2-3,.,TRBV19,ASSTDREDTQY
TRBJ1-5,.,TRBV5-1,ASSRQVGQPQH
TRBJ2-2,.,TRBV15,ATSRVTGGTGELF
TRBJ1-5,.,TRBV6-5,ASRNRGMGVVPQH
TRBJ2-7,.,TRBV6-2/TRBV6-3,ASSYLYEQY
TRBJ1-2,.,TRBV18,ASSLRGVDYGYT
TRBJ2-7,.,TRBV29-1,SVERGLGDYEQY
TRBJ2-5,.,TRBV27,ASWTSTETQY
TRBJ1-5,.,TRBV5-8,ASSYSPDQPQH
TRBJ2-3,.,TRBV11-3,ASSLLAGDSSDTQY
TRBJ1-1,.,TRBV27,ASRDSLNTEAF
TRBJ2-2,.,TRBV11-3,ASSPGSLGGELF